This TCR beta chain is drawn from a study of blood T cell repertoires in COVID-19. Overall study context: Resolution of symptoms, clearance, or two negative PCRs was present in recovered Cohort 3 donors.

The ends lost 3 bases at V and 0 bases at J; junction bases unmatched: 7. There are 17 residues in the CDR3. CDR1 and CDR2 (germline): SGDLS, YYNGEE. Per the study methods: It was from reference gene primer amplification that nucleated cell counts were estimated. Assay used: immunoSEQ multiplex PCR; TCRdb lists only in-frame clones, some missing. The DNA gave D and trimming, while V, J and clone size come from that table. The table lists under 300,000 clones, 88% of them singletons, with around 2% in the top ten. The source material was PBMCs or T cells enriched from blood (not recorded which). This TCR was recovered from a woman aged 55-69 years in a cohort exposed to, infected with or recovered from COVID-19 (not recorded which). The chain employs TRBV9 and TRBJ1-4, with 8 bases matching TRBD1. The CDR3 coding sequence is TGTGCCAGCAGCGACCTGACAGGGGCCGCAACTAATGAAAAACTGTTTTTT. Its protein product is CASSDLTGAATNEKLFF.